A single T cell receptor beta chain is shown here with its context. Its antigen is currently unknown. The sample comes from a study of beta chain features in type 1 diabetes. Germline V gene lookup returns CDR1 MNHNS and CDR2 SASEGT. The ends were cut back, 5 bases at V and 7 bases at J, with 14 bases in the middle. The CDR3 consists of 14 residues. Study outcomes and limitations: Within each of all four CD4+ subsets, Type 1 diabetes patients had TCRB CDR3s that were moderately but significantly shorter.

Of the isolated RNA, all was reverse transcribed, and so the sequenced material was expressed TCRB transcripts. The protocol was immunoSEQ multiplex PCR, while the TCRdb copy is restricted to in-frame clones and leaves out a portion. The table includes 150,000 to 200,000 clones, almost 65% detected once. This TCR was recovered from a man younger than 40 with type 1 diabetes. The rearrangement uses TRBV6-1 and TRBJ1-4; weak D call: TRBD1 (5 bases). Sequencing was performed on naive CD4+ T cells from blood. CDR3 coding DNA: TGTGCCAGCAGTCGGGGCAGCCCTCGTGAAAAACTGTTTTTT. The encoded protein is CASSRGSPREKLFF.